Listed here are 27 T cell receptor beta chains from one sample, sequenced in a study of blood T cell repertoires in COVID-19. Here immunoSEQ multiplex PCR was the method, and the copy in TCRdb shows in-frame clones only, minus some. Of about 250,000 clones detected, almost 90% appear once; the ten largest clones hold 1.3% to 1.5%. The sample comprised peripheral blood. The origin of the receptors is a man older than 75 with acute or convalescent COVID-19.

This chain uses TRBV4-1 with TRBJ2-1; 12 nucleotides line up with TRBD2. The CDR3 runs to 15 residues. CDR1 is MGHRA and CDR2 is YSYEKL in the germline V gene. V shed 4 bases and J 4 bases; nucleotides not matched to a gene: 2. The CDR3 loop is CASSPGLAGYNEQFF. The CDR3 DNA follows: TGCGCCAGCAGCCCGGGACTAGCGGGTTACAATGAGCAGTTCTTC.

The sample holds one count of this clone. The chain has TRBV7-8 and TRBJ2-6; D gene uncertain. The V gene lost 0 bases and the J gene lost 0 bases, with 12 bases spanning the gap. Germline V lookup: CDR1 SGHVS, CDR2 FQNEAQ. This CDR3 comprises 18 residues. CDR3 sequence (DNA): TGTGCCAGCAGCTTAGCGCCCCCACAGAGCTCTGGGGCCAACGTCCTGACTTTC. Its protein product is CASSLAPPQSSGANVLTF.

V is TRBV28 and J is TRBJ2-1, with a weak D call TRBD1 (6 bases). Trimming left V 2 bases short and J 15 bases short, with 14 bases between. Germline assignment: CDR1 MDHEN and CDR2 SYDVKM. This CDR3 has 12 residues. The CDR3 DNA is TGTGCCAGCAGTTTACTCCAGACAGGCGGGTTCTTC. This codes for CASSLLQTGGFF.

The J gene is TRBJ1-3, the V gene TRBV18; a possible D gene is TRBD1 (5 bases). CDR1 is KGHSH and CDR2 is LQKENI in the germline V gene. V was trimmed by 5 bases and J by 0 bases, leaving 17 bases between them. The CDR3 extends over 17 amino acids. CDR3 region: CASSTGVGHLSGNTIYF. Written as DNA, the CDR3 is TGTGCCAGCTCAACGGGAGTCGGACACCTCTCTGGAAACACCATATATTTT.

This clone came up once. The chain joins TRBV19 to TRBJ2-1, with 8 nucleotides matching TRBD1. The CDR3 sequence is 16 residues long. V was clipped by 7 bases and J by 3 bases; unmatched bases: 11. Germline CDR1 and CDR2: LNHDA and SQIVND (reference sequence). The CDR3 spells CASTPSDRGLYNEQFF. CDR3 in DNA: TGTGCCAGTACTCCATCAGACAGGGGACTCTACAATGAGCAGTTCTTC. Filled out from reference TRBV19 and TRBJ2-1, the complete variable domain reads DGGITQSPKYLFRKEGQNVTLSCEQNLNHDAMYWYRQDPGQGLRLIYYSQIVNDFQKGDIAEGYSVSREKKESFPLTVTSAQKNPTAFYLCASTPSDRGLYNEQFFGPGTRLTVL.

This chain joins TRBV7-9 and TRBJ2-5; weak D call: TRBD1 (6 bases). The CDR3 has 15 residues. The V gene's germline CDR1 is SEHNR and CDR2 FQNEAQ (reference sequence). With 5 bases removed from V and 5 bases from J, the gap between germline ends came to 18 bases. CDR3 sequence: CASSPGVARGETQYF. In DNA, the CDR3 is TGTGCCAGCAGCCCAGGAGTAGCTAGGGGGGAGACCCAGTACTTC.

The chain carries TRBV7-2 and TRBJ2-7; 9 nucleotides line up with TRBD1. J gave up 1 base and V 6 bases, and 7 bases lay outside the gene matches. The CDR3 has 15 amino acids. Germline V lookup: CDR1 SGHTA, CDR2 FQGNSA. CDR3 protein: CASRGLQGASYEQYF. The DNA for the CDR3 is TGTGCCAGCAGGGGGTTACAGGGGGCGTCCTACGAGCAGTACTTC.

In its sample, this clone was seen once. J is TRBJ1-2 and V is TRBV6-6; 10 bases agree with TRBD1. Trimming took 7 bases from V and 4 from J; bases not matched to a gene: 9. There are 15 residues in the CDR3. Per germline, CDR1 MNHNY and CDR2 SVGAGI (reference sequence). DNA of the CDR3: TGTGCCAGCACCGAGGGGACAGGGGCCCTCTATGGCTACACCTTC. Its protein is CASTEGTGALYGYTF.

V gene TRBV7-6 combines with J gene TRBJ2-1; 11 positions agree with TRBD1. CDR1 is SGHVS and CDR2 is FNYEAQ in the germline V gene. With V trimmed by 5 bases and J by 5 bases, 8 bases remained unmatched. The CDR3 contains 16 residues. Written as DNA, the CDR3 is TGTGCCAGCAGCCAAACTCGGGACAGGGGGAACAATGAGCAGTTCTTC. Encoded protein: CASSQTRDRGNNEQFF.

V and J are TRBV4-2 and TRBJ2-7; TRBD1 matches 9 bases. Germline CDR1 LGHNA, CDR2 YNFKEQ. This CDR3 has 16 amino acids. Trimming took 5 bases from V and 3 from J; bases not matched to a gene: 11. CDR3 protein: CASSKGDPTGGYEQYF. The CDR3 nucleotides read TGTGCCAGCAGCAAAGGGGACCCGACAGGGGGCTACGAGCAGTACTTC.

The rearrangement links TRBV28 to TRBJ1-5; TRBD1 agrees at 8 bases. The germline gives CDR1 MDHEN, CDR2 SYDVKM. The length of the CDR3 is 15 residues. Losses at the gene ends were 8 bases for V and 4 bases for J; bases not matched to a gene: 10. The CDR3 region is CASFLHGQGNQPQHF. For the CDR3, the DNA is TGTGCCAGCTTCCTTCACGGACAGGGAAATCAGCCCCAGCATTTT.

The CDR3 region has the DNA TGTGCCAGCAGCCGGACAGGGTTGGCCAATCAGCCCCAGCATTTT. Translated, it gives CASSRTGLANQPQHF. This chain connects TRBV27 to TRBJ1-5; the match to TRBD1 covers 8 bases. The CDR3 spans 15 residues. The V gene's germline CDR1 is MNHEY and CDR2 SMNVEV (reference sequence). With V trimmed by 6 bases and J by 3 bases, 7 bases remained unmatched.

This chain uses TRBV19 with TRBJ1-1; D is ambiguous. Per the germline V gene, CDR1 is LNHDA and CDR2 is SQIVND (reference sequence). Trimming removed 2 bases at V and 5 bases at J, with 9 bases between. The CDR3 is 13 residues long. This chain's CDR3 is CASSIRRATEAFF. DNA of the CDR3: TGTGCCAGTAGTATACGGCGGGCGACTGAAGCTTTCTTT.

This rearrangement joins TRBV9 to TRBJ2-7; TRBD2 aligns across 15 bases. CDR3 length: 16 amino acids. J gave up 5 bases and V 3 bases, and 6 bases lay outside the gene matches. Germline CDR1 SGDLS, CDR2 YYNGEE. The CDR3 DNA reads as TGTGCCAGCAGCGGAGGGACTAGCGGGAGGTTAAACGAGCAGTACTTC. Protein: CASSGGTSGRLNEQYF.

The chain has TRBV7-9 and TRBJ2-1, with D perhaps being TRBD1 or TRBD2 (5 bases each). The CDR3 consists of 12 residues. V lost 7 bases and J 3 bases, leaving 7 bases between the germline ends. Germline values: CDR1 SEHNR, CDR2 FQNEAQ (reference sequence). CDR3 DNA sequence: TGTGCCAGCACAGGGAGCTACAATGAGCAGTTCTTC. Amino acid sequence: CASTGSYNEQFF.

For the CDR3, the DNA is TGTGCCAGCAGACGGCGGGGGGCTTTTGGCTACACCTTC. Protein: CASRRRGAFGYTF. The chain couples TRBV3-1 (or the pseudogene TRBV3-2) to TRBJ1-2, with D possibly being TRBD1 (6 bases). Trimming left V 6 bases short and J 7 bases short, with 15 bases between. Per the germline V gene, CDR1 is LGHDT and CDR2 is YNNKEL (reference sequence). There are 13 residues in the CDR3.

This chain connects TRBV27 to TRBJ2-1; 8 bases map to TRBD2. CDR3 length: 16 amino acids. Germline values: CDR1 MNHEY, CDR2 SMNVEV (reference sequence). V gave up 6 bases and J gave up 0 bases; unmatched junction bases: 7. This chain's CDR3 is CASSGTGTSSYNEQFF. CDR3 bases: TGTGCCAGCAGCGGTACCGGGACTAGCTCCTACAATGAGCAGTTCTTC.

V is TRBV13 and J is TRBJ1-2; 9 bases agree with TRBD1. The germline CDR1 and CDR2 sequences are PRHDT and FYEKMQ (reference sequence). V shed 5 bases and J 6 bases; nucleotides not matched to a gene: 7. This CDR3 comprises 14 residues. The CDR3 bases are TGTGCCAGCAGCCCAGGACAGGGGCGGAATGGCTACACCTTC. It yields the protein CASSPGQGRNGYTF.

The chain combines TRBV13 with TRBJ2-6; D may be TRBD1 (5 bases). This CDR3 has 15 residues. Per the germline V gene, CDR1 is PRHDT and CDR2 is FYEKMQ (reference sequence). Deletions cut 3 bases from V and 0 bases from J, with 6 bases between. The CDR3 is CASSFRGSGANVLTF. Written as DNA, the CDR3 is TGTGCCAGCAGCTTTAGGGGCTCTGGGGCCAACGTCCTGACTTTC.

This clone was detected a few times. This chain uses TRBV5-8 with TRBJ2-1; 9 positions agree with TRBD2. This CDR3 spans 14 amino acids. Germline values: CDR1 SGHTS, CDR2 YDEGEE. V lost 7 bases, J lost 6 bases, and 8 bases stayed unmatched. CDR3 sequence reads: CASSGTSKVNEQFF. For the CDR3, the DNA is TGTGCCAGCTCCGGGACTAGCAAGGTCAATGAGCAGTTCTTC.

This clone was detected only a few times. The chain employs TRBV25-1 and TRBJ2-3; possible D gene TRBD1, 6 bases. Trimming removed 10 bases from V and 1 base from J, with 12 bases in between. The germline CDR1 and CDR2 sequences are MGHDK and SYGVNS. This CDR3 has 13 residues. The CDR3 region is CATMDRGTDTQYF. CDR3 nucleotides: TGTGCCACCATGGACAGAGGCACAGATACGCAGTATTTT.

The V and J genes are TRBV11-2 and TRBJ2-3; D is unclear. The CDR3 contains 16 residues. Trimming removed 0 bases from V and 2 bases from J, with 12 bases in between. Germline V gene lookup returns CDR1 SGHAT and CDR2 FQNNGV. The CDR3 DNA sequence: TGTGCCAGCAGCTTAGATCTCGCAGGTAACACAGATACGCAGTATTTT. Translated: CASSLDLAGNTDTQYF. Based on the CDR3 plus reference TRBV11-2 and TRBJ2-3, the full variable domain is EAGVAQSPRYKIIEKRQSVAFWCNPISGHATLYWYQQILGQGPKLLIQFQNNGVVDDSQLPKDRFSAERLKGVDSTLKIQPAKLEDSAVYLCASSLDLAGNTDTQYFGPGTRLTVL.

The gene calls are TRBV7-2 and TRBJ2-7; 9 bases are shared with TRBD2. Losses at the gene ends were 1 base for V and 2 bases for J; bases not matched to a gene: 3. Looked up from germline, CDR1 is SGHTA and CDR2 is FQGNSA. The CDR3 loop spans 15 amino acids. DNA for the CDR3: TGTGCCAGCAGCTTAGATAGCGGGGGACCCTACGAGCAGTACTTC. It specifies CASSLDSGGPYEQYF.

The V gene is TRBV28, the J gene TRBJ1-2, with D possibly being TRBD1 (5 bases). Germline CDR1 and CDR2: MDHEN and SYDVKM. The CDR3 has 11 residues. V was trimmed by 2 bases and J by 12 bases, leaving 10 bases between them. The CDR3 region is CASSLGGGHTF. DNA of the CDR3: TGTGCCAGCAGTTTAGGCGGGGGTCACACCTTC.

The V gene is TRBV14, the J gene TRBJ2-5; no reliable D call. V was cut by 0 bases and J by 7 bases, with 6 bases left in between. This CDR3 is built from 12 residues. Per germline, CDR1 SGHDN and CDR2 FVKESK. As DNA, the CDR3 is TGTGCCAGCAGCCAAGAGCGTACGACCCAGTACTTC. Amino acid sequence: CASSQERTTQYF.

The chain uses TRBV28 and TRBJ2-2; D perhaps matches TRBD2 (5 bases). Trimming removed 3 bases at V and 6 bases at J, with 17 bases between. The CDR3 runs to 16 residues. CDR1 is MDHEN, CDR2 SYDVKM, per germline. For the CDR3, the DNA is TGTGCCAGCAGTTTTAGAGGGCGTGGACCGGCCGGGGAGCTGTTTTTT. Translation: CASSFRGRGPAGELFF.

This chain uses TRBV9 with TRBJ1-2; D might be TRBD1 (5 bases). The CDR3 loop spans 13 amino acids. Germline V lookup: CDR1 SGDLS, CDR2 YYNGEE. The ends were cut back, 9 bases at V and 6 bases at J, with 18 bases in the middle. The CDR3 bases are TGTGCCACAGGGAGGGAGGATGAAAATGGCTACACCTTC. Amino acid sequence: CATGREDENGYTF.